The rows below give T cell receptor beta chains drawn from one sample of a study of cytomegalovirus exposure and HLA in healthy donors. TCRdb's copy holds only in-frame clones and misses some; the assay was immunoSEQ multiplex PCR. The sample includes about 210,000 clones, about 85% of them seen just once. Sequenced material: PBMCs. These TCRs come from a girl aged 2 to 9 in good health and CMV-seronegative. Both conserved end residues are part of each CDR3. The D gene is left open where the match is weak. Not all rows give a size; the values are once, few, many and, for expanded clones, a class.

v_call: TRBV4-2; clone_size: -; d_call: TRBD1; j_call: TRBJ1-5; cdr3_nt: TGTGCCAGCAGCCCGATGAGGGGGCGCAGCAATCAGCCCCAGCATTTT; cdr3_aa: CASSPMRGRSNQPQHF
v_call: TRBV7-8; clone_size: few; d_call: -; j_call: TRBJ2-3; cdr3_nt: TGTGCCAGCAGCTTAGGACAGAGCACAGATACGCAGTATTTT; cdr3_aa: CASSLGQSTDTQYF
v_call: TRBV19; clone_size: -; d_call: TRBD2; j_call: TRBJ2-1; cdr3_nt: TGTGCCAGTAGCCTGACTAGCGGGAGGGTAAATGAGCAGTTCTTC; cdr3_aa: CASSLTSGRVNEQFF
v_call: TRBV2; clone_size: -; d_call: TRBD1; j_call: TRBJ1-3; cdr3_nt: TGTGCCAGCAGCGCCGGACAGGCACGCATTCCTGGAAACACCATATATTTT; cdr3_aa: CASSAGQARIPGNTIYF
v_call: TRBV9; clone_size: once; d_call: TRBD2; j_call: TRBJ2-1; cdr3_nt: TGTGCCAGCAGCGTCATCCTAGCGGACTCCTACAATGAGCAGTTCTTC; cdr3_aa: CASSVILADSYNEQFF
v_call: TRBV19; clone_size: -; d_call: -; j_call: TRBJ2-1; cdr3_nt: TGTGCCAGTAGTCCCCTGGGGGGGGCCGGATTCCCCTACAATGAGCAGTTCTTC; cdr3_aa: CASSPLGGAGFPYNEQFF
v_call: TRBV30; clone_size: few; d_call: TRBD2; j_call: TRBJ2-5; cdr3_nt: TGTGCCTGGACTGTTGGTAGCGGGAAAGAGACCCAGTACTTC; cdr3_aa: CAWTVGSGKETQYF
v_call: TRBV5-1; clone_size: -; d_call: -; j_call: TRBJ1-2; cdr3_nt: TGCGCCAGCAGCTTGGGTACAGGGAATGGCTACACCTTC; cdr3_aa: CASSLGTGNGYTF
v_call: TRBV29-1; clone_size: few; d_call: TRBD2; j_call: TRBJ2-1; cdr3_nt: TGCAGCGTCGAGACTAGCGGGAGAGTTCATGAGCAGTTCTTC; cdr3_aa: CSVETSGRVHEQFF
v_call: TRBV14; clone_size: -; d_call: -; j_call: TRBJ1-2; cdr3_nt: TGTGCCAGCAGCCAAGTTACAGGGATCGATGGCTACACCTTC; cdr3_aa: CASSQVTGIDGYTF
v_call: TRBV29-1; clone_size: -; d_call: -; j_call: TRBJ1-1; cdr3_nt: TGCAGCGTTTTAAGGGGCTCGTACACTGAAGCTTTCTTT; cdr3_aa: CSVLRGSYTEAFF
v_call: TRBV5-1; clone_size: -; d_call: TRBD2; j_call: TRBJ2-3; cdr3_nt: TGCGCCAGCAGCCCCGCGAGCGGGGGGTTCACAGATACGCAGTATTTT; cdr3_aa: CASSPASGGFTDTQYF
v_call: TRBV5-1; clone_size: -; d_call: -; j_call: TRBJ2-7; cdr3_nt: TGCGCCAGCAGCCGGGGCGGGGACAGCCGCGAGCAGTACTTC; cdr3_aa: CASSRGGDSREQYF
v_call: TRBV30; clone_size: once; d_call: -; j_call: TRBJ1-1; cdr3_nt: TGTGCCTGGAGCCCCAACCTACGGAACACTGAAGCTTTCTTT; cdr3_aa: CAWSPNLRNTEAFF
v_call: TRBV10-2; clone_size: -; d_call: -; j_call: TRBJ2-1; cdr3_nt: TGCGCCAGCAGTCGGATAGCGGGACAGGGATCTGAGCAGTTCTTC; cdr3_aa: CASSRIAGQGSEQFF
v_call: TRBV7-9; clone_size: -; d_call: TRBD2; j_call: TRBJ2-1; cdr3_nt: TGTGCCAGCATACACATAAGCGGGAGCTCCTACAATGAGCAGTTCTTC; cdr3_aa: CASIHISGSSYNEQFF
v_call: TRBV9; clone_size: -; d_call: -; j_call: TRBJ2-5; cdr3_nt: TGTGCCAGCAGCGTAGGAGGGCCGGAGACCCAGTACTTC; cdr3_aa: CASSVGGPETQYF
v_call: TRBV14; clone_size: -; d_call: TRBD2; j_call: TRBJ2-1; cdr3_nt: TGTGCCAGCAGCCAAAAGCCCGGACTAGCGGGAGAGGGGAATGAGCAGTTCTTC; cdr3_aa: CASSQKPGLAGEGNEQFF
v_call: TRBV2; clone_size: -; d_call: -; j_call: TRBJ1-5; cdr3_nt: TGTGCCAGCAGTGGTGGCCGCCGAAGCAATCAGCCCCAGCATTTT; cdr3_aa: CASSGGRRSNQPQHF
v_call: TRBV29-1; clone_size: few; d_call: TRBD1; j_call: TRBJ1-2; cdr3_nt: TGCAGCGTTGGGTGGACAGGGGCGGATGGCTACACCTTC; cdr3_aa: CSVGWTGADGYTF
v_call: TRBV4-2; clone_size: -; d_call: TRBD2; j_call: TRBJ2-5; cdr3_nt: TGTGCCAGCAGACCCGGTCGGGCTAGCGGCCAAGAGACCCAGTACTTC; cdr3_aa: CASRPGRASGQETQYF
v_call: TRBV7-8; clone_size: -; d_call: -; j_call: TRBJ2-6; cdr3_nt: TGTGCCAGCAGCCCCTCCGGGTGGGGGCCCTCTGGGGCCAACGTCCTGACTTTC; cdr3_aa: CASSPSGWGPSGANVLTF
v_call: TRBV5-6; clone_size: -; d_call: -; j_call: TRBJ1-2; cdr3_nt: TGTGCCAGCAGCCCGACTTCGGCCAGCGCTAACTATGGCTACACCTTC; cdr3_aa: CASSPTSASANYGYTF
v_call: TRBV7-9; clone_size: once; d_call: TRBD2; j_call: TRBJ2-1; cdr3_nt: TGTGCCAGCAGCTTAAGGCTAGCGGGAGAAAACAATGAGCAGTTCTTC; cdr3_aa: CASSLRLAGENNEQFF
v_call: TRBV7-3; clone_size: -; d_call: TRBD1; j_call: TRBJ1-1; cdr3_nt: TGTGCCAGCAGCTTGGGACAGGGTCCGAACACTGAAGCTTTCTTT; cdr3_aa: CASSLGQGPNTEAFF
v_call: TRBV15; clone_size: -; d_call: -; j_call: TRBJ2-3; cdr3_nt: TGTGCCACCAGCAGAGATTACAGGTACACAGATACGCAGTATTTT; cdr3_aa: CATSRDYRYTDTQYF
v_call: TRBV7-7; clone_size: -; d_call: TRBD2; j_call: TRBJ2-5; cdr3_nt: TGTGCCAGCAGCCTAGCGGGAGGAGAGACCCAGTACTTC; cdr3_aa: CASSLAGGETQYF
v_call: TRBV7-9; clone_size: -; d_call: TRBD1; j_call: TRBJ1-2; cdr3_nt: TGTGCCAGCAGTAGACCGGGACAGGGAAACTATGGCTACACCTTC; cdr3_aa: CASSRPGQGNYGYTF
v_call: TRBV5-4; clone_size: -; d_call: TRBD2; j_call: TRBJ2-7; cdr3_nt: TGTGCCAGCAGCTTGACGGCTAGCGGGAACCACGAGCAGTACTTC; cdr3_aa: CASSLTASGNHEQYF
v_call: TRBV11-2; clone_size: -; d_call: -; j_call: TRBJ2-2; cdr3_nt: TGTGCCAGCAGCGCGCGGGTGGTAGTGAACACCGGGGAGCTGTTTTTT; cdr3_aa: CASSARVVVNTGELFF
v_call: TRBV9; clone_size: -; d_call: -; j_call: TRBJ2-1; cdr3_nt: TGTGCCAGCAGCGTAGTTGCGGGAAGCTCCTACAATGAGCAGTTCTTC; cdr3_aa: CASSVVAGSSYNEQFF